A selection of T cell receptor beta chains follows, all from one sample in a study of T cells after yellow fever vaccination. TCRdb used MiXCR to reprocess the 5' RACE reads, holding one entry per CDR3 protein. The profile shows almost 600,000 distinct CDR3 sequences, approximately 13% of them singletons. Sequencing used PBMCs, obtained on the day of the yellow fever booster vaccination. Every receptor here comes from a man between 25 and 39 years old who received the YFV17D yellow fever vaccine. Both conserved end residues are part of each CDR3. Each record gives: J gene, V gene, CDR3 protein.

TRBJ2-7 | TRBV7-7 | CASSLATGGPYEQYF
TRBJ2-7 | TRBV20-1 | CRARSLAGGTYEQYF
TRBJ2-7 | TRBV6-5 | CASSSRPDIIYEQYF
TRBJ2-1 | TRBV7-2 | CASGLYNEQFF
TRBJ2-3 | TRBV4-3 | CASSRALAGVVGDTQYF
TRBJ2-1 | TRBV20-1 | CSASPYGRASYNEQFF
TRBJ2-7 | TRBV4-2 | CASSQAGGKDNEQYF
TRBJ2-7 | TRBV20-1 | CSARDTGTGSTYEQYF
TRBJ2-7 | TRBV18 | CASSPSTNEQYF
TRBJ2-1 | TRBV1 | CTSSFRTALAGGGNEQFF
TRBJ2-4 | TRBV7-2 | CASSLRGEAKNIQYF
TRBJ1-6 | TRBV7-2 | CASSLTGVESPLHF
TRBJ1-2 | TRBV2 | CASKRDSNGYTF
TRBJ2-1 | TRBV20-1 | CSARVLSGGLAGVGYNEQFF
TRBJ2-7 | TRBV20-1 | CSAPIGTGMGEQYF
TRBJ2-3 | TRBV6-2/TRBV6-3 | CASSSPSPGADTQYF
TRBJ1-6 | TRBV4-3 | CASSGRQGENSPLHF
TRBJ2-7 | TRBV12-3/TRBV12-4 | CASSRAGGGSYEQYF
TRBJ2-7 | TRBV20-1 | CSARVLAPYEQYF
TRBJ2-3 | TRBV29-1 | CSVNPGQRAGSTDTQYF
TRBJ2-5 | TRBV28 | CASSQSGPQETQYF
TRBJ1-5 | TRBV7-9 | CASSPGTQPNQPQHF
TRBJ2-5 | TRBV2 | CASNPGQGQETQYF
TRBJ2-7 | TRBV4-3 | CASSQEAVGVNEQYF
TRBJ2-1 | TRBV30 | CAWTDLGREAYNEQFF
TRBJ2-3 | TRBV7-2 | CASSSSTVEGRGTQYF
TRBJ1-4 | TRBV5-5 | CASSSRRGGTTNEKLFF
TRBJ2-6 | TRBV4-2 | CASSHGGANVLTF
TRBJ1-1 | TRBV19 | CASRQGFDRTEAFF
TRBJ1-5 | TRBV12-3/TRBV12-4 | CASSLRWGGNSNQPQHF
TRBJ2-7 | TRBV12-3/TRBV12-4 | CASSSSGSSGAYEQYF
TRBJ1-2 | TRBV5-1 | CASSLEGRRVDGYTF
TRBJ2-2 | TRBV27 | CASRSLGELFF
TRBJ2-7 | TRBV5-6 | CASSLLQAKVQYF
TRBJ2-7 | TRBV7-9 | CASSLTTGALEQYF
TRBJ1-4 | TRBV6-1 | CASSEEEYHRFSNEKLFF
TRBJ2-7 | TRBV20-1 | CSAPVTRSSYEQYF
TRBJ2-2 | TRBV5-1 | CASSPPSAGGGTGELFF
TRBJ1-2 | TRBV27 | CASSPRTGGLQGYTF
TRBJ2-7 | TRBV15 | CATSGGIAAKRKTYEQYF
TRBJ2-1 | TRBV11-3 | CASSFGTGDWDEQFF
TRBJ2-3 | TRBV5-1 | CASSWSGFPSDTQYF
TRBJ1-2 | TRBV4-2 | CASSQVGRGLAGYTF
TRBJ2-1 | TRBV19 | CAISPSLHSYNEQFF
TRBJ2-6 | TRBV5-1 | CASSLVPGGTGANVLTF
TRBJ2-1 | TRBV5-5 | CASTPGGNNEQFF
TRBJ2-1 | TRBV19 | CASSFPFRLNYNEQFF
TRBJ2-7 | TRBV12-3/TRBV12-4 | CASSWYGTGPYEQYF
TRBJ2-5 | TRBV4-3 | CASSQEPSGTGFSGPETQYF
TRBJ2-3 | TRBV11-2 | CASSLDEPGLAKDTQYF
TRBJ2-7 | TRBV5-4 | CASSKQGRDEQYF
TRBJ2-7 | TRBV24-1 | CATSDQYYEQYF
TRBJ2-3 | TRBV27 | CASSTHGTQYF
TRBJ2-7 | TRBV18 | CASCDRTGGYEQYF
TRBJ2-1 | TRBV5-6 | CASSLRPTNEQFF